These 10 T cell receptor beta chains originate from one sample sequenced in a study of shared clonotypes between healthy human individuals. Profiled with immunoSEQ multiplex PCR; TCRdb holds only in-frame clones, not every one. The data contain a few million clones, more than 80% of them singletons. Sequenced: naive CD4+ T cells sorted from blood. The subset denotes: CD45RA+ positively selected. These receptors were obtained from a man between 18 and 35 years old in good health.

This clone was counted once. The chain links TRBV6-5 to TRBJ1-1; D is ambiguous. The CDR3 is 14 amino acids. Germline V gene data show CDR1 as MNHEY and CDR2 as SVGAGI. V lost 9 bases, J lost 5 bases, and 19 bases lay in between. The CDR3 spells CASKYAGAGTEAFF. The CDR3 DNA follows: TGTGCCAGTAAATACGCGGGCGCGGGTACTGAAGCTTTCTTT.

The chain combines TRBV5-6 with TRBJ1-1; 7 bases fit TRBD1. J gave up 4 bases and V 0 bases, and 6 bases lay outside the gene matches. Germline CDR1 SGHDT, CDR2 YYEEEE. This CDR3 is built from 15 residues. CDR3: CASSLGDRVPTEAFF. The CDR3 DNA is TGTGCCAGCAGCTTGGGCGACAGGGTCCCCACTGAAGCTTTCTTT.

V and J are TRBV2 and TRBJ2-2; D may correspond to TRBD1 or TRBD2 (5 bases each). V lost 7 bases and J 2 bases, leaving 14 bases between the germline ends. The germline V gene encodes CDR1 SNHLY and CDR2 FYNNEI. This CDR3 has 15 residues. The CDR3 is CASTGTHTNTGELFF. The CDR3 region has the DNA TGTGCCAGCACTGGGACGCACACCAACACCGGGGAGCTGTTTTTT. The whole variable domain, remainder taken from reference TRBV2 and TRBJ2-2, is EPEVTQTPSHQVTQMGQEVILRCVPISNHLYFYWYRQILGQKVEFLVSFYNNEISEKSEIFDDQFSVERPDGSNFTLKIRSTKLEDSAMYFCASTGTHTNTGELFFGEGSRLTVL.

The V call is TRBV5-1, the J call TRBJ2-6; unclear D gene. CDR3 length: 17 residues. The germline CDR1 and CDR2 sequences are SGHRS and YFSETQ. V gave up 2 bases and J gave up 0 bases, with 12 bases separating them. The CDR3 protein is CASSFSTRGSGANVLTF. The CDR3 region has the DNA TGCGCCAGCAGCTTTTCGACACGTGGCTCTGGGGCCAACGTCCTGACTTTC.

V gene TRBV15 combines with J gene TRBJ1-3, with D possibly being TRBD1 (6 bases). The V end lost 2 bases, the J end lost 0 bases, and 8 bases lay between the germline ends. The CDR3 covers 15 residues. Germline V gene lookup returns CDR1 LNHNV and CDR2 YYDKDF (reference sequence). The DNA for the CDR3 is TGTGCCACCAGCAGACAGGGGACCTCTGGAAACACCATATATTTT. Protein product: CATSRQGTSGNTIYF.

This chain uses TRBV25-1 with TRBJ2-1, with TRBD2 matching 16 bases. Germline CDR1 reads MGHDK; CDR2 reads SYGVNS. After removal of 6 bases from V and 6 bases from J, the junction contained 8 bases not matched to a gene. The CDR3 is 17 residues long. The CDR3 nucleotides are TGTGCCAGCAGGGAAGGGACTAGCGGGGGGGCGGGCAATGAGCAGTTCTTC. Protein: CASREGTSGGAGNEQFF. Variable domain in full (rest from reference TRBV25-1 and TRBJ2-1): EADIYQTPRYLVIGTGKKITLECSQTMGHDKMYWYQQDPGMELHLIHYSYGVNSTEKGDLSSESTVSRIRTEHFPLTLESARPSHTSQYLCASREGTSGGAGNEQFFGPGTRLTVL.

The rearrangement links TRBV25-1 to TRBJ2-7, with 8 positions matching TRBD1. CDR1 and CDR2 from the germline V gene are MGHDK and SYGVNS. The CDR3 sequence is 14 residues long. V lost 3 bases and J lost 7; bases outside the gene matches: 8. The CDR3 DNA reads as TGTGCCAGCAGTGAGCTTGACAGGGGTCGTGAGCAGTACTTC. Encoded protein: CASSELDRGREQYF.

The rearrangement links TRBV21-1 to TRBJ2-7. TRBV21-1 is described as a pseudogene. There are 10 residues in the CDR3. The CDR3 sequence is CASKTHEQYF. The CDR3 DNA reads as TGTGCCAGCAAAACCCACGAGCAGTACTTC.

The rearrangement joins TRBV2 to TRBJ2-5, with D unclear. This CDR3 region has 14 residues. Deletions cut 7 bases from V and 2 bases from J, with 14 bases between. Germline V gives CDR1 SNHLY, CDR2 FYNNEI. This CDR3 is CASTLSPPQETQYF. The DNA of the CDR3 is TGTGCCAGCACCCTTTCACCCCCACAAGAGACCCAGTACTTC.

A remark on this clone: An end of the junction does not agree with germline; a read error may underlie this. V and J are TRBV6-5 and TRBJ2-3; D unresolved. Germline loops: CDR1 MNHEY, CDR2 SVGAGI. The CDR3 has 15 amino acids. Here the CDR3 reads CAISPGSSSTDTQYF. Written as DNA, the CDR3 is TGTGCCATCAGTCCGGGTAGCTCTAGCACAGATACGCAGTATTTT.